The 10 T cell receptor beta chains below come from one sample, sequenced in a study of cytomegalovirus exposure and HLA in healthy donors. The PCR made use of 60 Vbeta and 13 Jbeta primers. Measured with immunoSEQ multiplex PCR; TCRdb has only the in-frame clones, and not every one. The sample has around 110,000 clones; 66% are singletons. Input material: PBMCs. Receptors were obtained from a man aged 18 to 30 in good health and CMV-seronegative.

The CDR3 DNA sequence: TGTGCCAGCACTCCCGCGAACACCGGGGAGCTGTTTTTT. It specifies CASTPANTGELFF. The chain recombines TRBV27 with TRBJ2-2; the D is unclear. The CDR3 length is 13 residues. Germline CDR1 is MNHEY and CDR2 is SMNVEV (reference sequence). V lost 7 bases, J lost 0 bases, and 6 bases lay in between.

The V gene is TRBV10-3, the J gene TRBJ1-2; TRBD1 agrees at 10 bases. The V gene's germline CDR1 is ENHRY and CDR2 SYGVKD. The CDR3 is made up of 12 amino acids. Trimming at V came to 7 bases and at J to 8 bases, leaving 4 bases not matched to a gene. In DNA form, the CDR3 reads TGTGCCATCAATGACAGGGGGCAAGGCTACACCTTC. This translates into CAINDRGQGYTF.

A few counts support this clone. The chain carries TRBV9 and TRBJ2-1; D may be TRBD2 (5 bases). Germline lookup yields CDR1 SGDLS and CDR2 YYNGEE. Trimming pared 0 bases from V and 7 bases from J, leaving 17 bases between. The CDR3 is 16 residues long. The CDR3 reads CASSVGPGVLGNEQFF. CDR3 sequence (DNA): TGTGCCAGCAGCGTAGGGCCCGGGGTCTTGGGGAATGAGCAGTTCTTC.

The V call is TRBV7-8, the J call TRBJ2-4; D is unresolved. The germline V and J ends were trimmed by 5 bases and 6 bases, with 14 bases remaining between them. This CDR3 spans 14 amino acids. Germline lookup yields CDR1 SGHVS and CDR2 FQNEAQ. CDR3 region: CASSADRLGNIQYF. The CDR3 nucleotides read TGTGCCAGCAGCGCAGACCGACTTGGAAACATTCAGTACTTC.

V and J are TRBV7-8 and TRBJ2-1; TRBD1 might be the D (5 bases). The ends were cut back, 5 bases at V and 0 bases at J, with 11 bases in the middle. CDR3 length: 15 amino acids. Germline V gives CDR1 SGHVS, CDR2 FQNEAQ. CDR3 bases: TGTGCCAGCAGCCTTAGGGGAATCTCCTACAATGAGCAGTTCTTC. It yields the protein CASSLRGISYNEQFF.

J is TRBJ2-1 and V is TRBV28; 13 nucleotides match TRBD2. This CDR3 region has 16 residues. Trimming at V came to 7 bases and at J to 8 bases, leaving 11 bases not matched to a gene. Germline V lookup: CDR1 MDHEN, CDR2 SYDVKM. In DNA form, the CDR3 reads TGTGCCAGCATTTCATCCGGACTAGCGGGAGTCTATGAGCAGTTCTTC. It yields the protein CASISSGLAGVYEQFF. The variable domain in full, with the rest retrieved from reference TRBV28 and TRBJ2-1, is DVKVTQSSRYLVKRTGEKVFLECVQDMDHENMFWYRQDPGLGLRLIYFSYDVKMKEKGDIPEGYSVSREKKERFSLILESASTNQTSMYLCASISSGLAGVYEQFFGPGTRLTVL.

The genes are TRBV5-1 and TRBJ2-5, with 9 nucleotides matching TRBD1. The J call is uncertain, as TRBJ2-7 better fits the DNA end. CDR1 and CDR2 from the germline V gene are SGHRS and YFSETQ. The CDR3 is 15 residues long. In DNA, the CDR3 is TGCGCCAGCAAAACGGGGGGAACAGGGGGCCACGAGCAGTACTTC. Its protein is CASKTGGTGGHEQYF.

CDR3 in amino acids: CASSSGQASTYGYTF. The CDR3 bases are TGTGCCAGCAGCTCCGGACAGGCGTCCACCTATGGCTACACCTTC. The rearrangement joins TRBV5-4 to TRBJ1-2, with 7 bases aligning to TRBD1. The CDR3 is 15 residues long. Per the germline V gene, CDR1 is SGHNT and CDR2 is YYREEE (reference sequence). V was clipped by 3 bases and J by 4 bases; unmatched bases: 9.

This chain joins TRBV18 and TRBJ1-3; D gene ambiguous. The CDR3 loop spans 15 amino acids. V lost 2 bases to trimming and J lost 8 bases, with 16 bases between them. Per the germline V gene, CDR1 is KGHSH and CDR2 is LQKENI. The CDR3 spells CASSPSPPQGDTIYF. As DNA, the CDR3 is TGTGCCAGCTCACCAAGCCCTCCACAAGGAGACACCATATATTTT. The full variable domain, its missing parts supplied by reference TRBV18 and TRBJ1-3, is NAGVMQNPRHLVRRRGQEARLRCSPMKGHSHVYWYRQLPEEGLKFMVYLQKENIIDESGMPKERFSAEFPKEGPSILRIQQVVRGDSAAYFCASSPSPPQGDTIYFGEGSWLTVV.

This rearrangement joins TRBV6-1 to TRBJ1-4; D possibly corresponds to TRBD1 (5 bases). CDR1 is MNHNS, CDR2 SASEGT, per germline. V was cut by 1 base and J by 17 bases, with 11 bases left in between. This CDR3 has 11 amino acids. The CDR3: CASSEVTEIFF. The CDR3 coding sequence is TGTGCCAGCAGTGAAGTGACAGAAATATTTTTT.